The entry below describes one T cell receptor beta chain. Its cognate antigen is unknown. The data are from a study of T cell responses to AZD1222 COVID-19 vaccine. TCRdb keeps only in-frame clones here, not all; method: immunoSEQ multiplex PCR. Of roughly 270,000 clones listed, approximately 94% were seen once; the top ten hold approximately 0.52%. Trimming left V 6 bases short and J 2 bases short, with 13 bases between. CDR3 length: 15 residues. CDR1 and CDR2 (germline): SNHLY, FYNNEI. Whole-study findings and limits: Nearly half of spike-specific TCRs reportedly go after variant regions that carry no mutations. Baseline serology detected seropositivity in only a handful of AZD1222 recipients. Mostly white British, mostly female donors; authors suggested clonal diversity may be underestimated.

This TCR derives from an adult who received the AZD1222 COVID-19 vaccine. The gene calls are TRBV2 and TRBJ1-4; D call uncertain. The starting material was peripheral blood, obtained 28 days after the second AZD1222 dose. CDR3 in amino acids: CASRPLEDTNEKLFF. DNA for the CDR3: TGTGCCAGCAGGCCCTTGGAGGATACTAATGAAAAACTGTTTTTT.